The clone carrying this T cell receptor beta chain was seen a single time. These data come from a study of patients and donors after allogeneic stem cell transplantation. One entry per CDR3 protein results from TCRdb running MiXCR on the RT-PCR reads. This table holds approximately 150,000 distinct CDR3 sequences, about 24% found once. The source material was blood, either unsorted or a sorted T cell fraction (not recorded which). The receptor was derived from a human donor who was either an allogeneic HSCT recipient or a stem cell or donor lymphocyte infusion donor (not recorded which). It is not recorded whose cells these are; they may come from a transplant donor.

CDR3 nucleotides: TGTGCCAGCAGCGGCAGTCTTGGACCTGGTGAAAAACTGTTTTTT. Protein sequence: CASSGSLGPGEKLFF. This rearrangement joins TRBV11-1 to TRBJ1-4; no clear D gene. Germline CDR1 SGHAT, CDR2 FQDESV (reference sequence). V dropped 5 bases and J dropped 7 bases, with 17 bases sitting between them. This CDR3 spans 15 amino acids. The variable domain in full, with the rest retrieved from reference TRBV11-1 and TRBJ1-4, is EAEVAQSPRYKITEKSQAVAFWCDPISGHATLYWYRQILGQGPELLVQFQDESVVDDSQLPKDRFSAERLKGVDSTLKIQPAELGDSAMYLCASSGSLGPGEKLFFGSGTQLSVL.